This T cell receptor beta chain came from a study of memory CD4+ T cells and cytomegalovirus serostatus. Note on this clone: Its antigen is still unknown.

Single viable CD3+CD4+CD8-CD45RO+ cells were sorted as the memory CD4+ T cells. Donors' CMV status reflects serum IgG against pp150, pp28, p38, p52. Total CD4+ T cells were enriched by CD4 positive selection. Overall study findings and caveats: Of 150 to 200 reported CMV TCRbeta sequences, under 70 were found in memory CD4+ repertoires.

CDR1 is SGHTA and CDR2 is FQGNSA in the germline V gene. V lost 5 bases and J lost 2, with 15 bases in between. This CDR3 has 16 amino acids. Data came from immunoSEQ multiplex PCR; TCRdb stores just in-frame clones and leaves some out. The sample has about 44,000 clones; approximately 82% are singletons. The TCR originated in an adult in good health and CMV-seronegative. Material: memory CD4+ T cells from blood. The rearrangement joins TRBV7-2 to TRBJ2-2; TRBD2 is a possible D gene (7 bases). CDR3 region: CASSLRAGANTGELFF. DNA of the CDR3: TGTGCCAGCAGCCTGAGGGCGGGGGCCAACACCGGGGAGCTGTTTTTT. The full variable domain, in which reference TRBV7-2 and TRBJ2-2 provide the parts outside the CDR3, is GAGVSQSPSNKVTEKGKDVELRCDPISGHTALYWYRQSLGQGLEFLIYFQGNSAPDKSGLPSDRFSAERTGGSVSTLTIQRTQQEDSAVYLCASSLRAGANTGELFFGEGSRLTVL.